This T cell receptor (beta chain) appears in the sequencing data of a study of T cells after somatic rescue of genetic block. The CDR3 sequence is 14 residues long. V was pared by 6 bases and J by 3 bases, with 4 bases of the junction left unmatched. Germline CDR1 and CDR2: ENHRY and SYGVKD. Measured with immunoSEQ multiplex PCR; TCRdb has only the in-frame clones, and not every one. The sample yields tens of thousands of clones, approximately 91% seen once. The receptor was isolated from a man between 25 and 39 years old. The specimen was peripheral blood mononuclear cells (PBMCs). V is TRBV10-3 and J is TRBJ1-1; TRBD1 matches 10 bases. Here the CDR3 DNA reads TGTGCCATCAGAGACGGGACAGGGGACACTGAAGCTTTCTTT. Protein sequence: CAIRDGTGDTEAFF.